This record covers a single T cell receptor beta chain. The sample comes from a study of blood T cell repertoires in COVID-19. Study-wide context: Both acute and convalescent COVID-19 samples were obtained from the United States, Italy and Spain. The cDNA or gDNA used as material had been derived from T cells, B-cell-depleted T cells, or PBMCs.

The CDR3 contains 13 residues. V was pared by 7 bases and J by 4 bases, with 2 bases of the junction left unmatched. In germline, CDR1 is ENHRY, CDR2 SYGVKD. Per the original data handling: Reference gene primer amplification in the assay estimated nucleated cell counts. Clones were sequenced by immunoSEQ multiplex PCR, and TCRdb holds only the in-frame ones, with some missing. The D gene and trimming were derived from the DNA, and the V and J assignments and clone size from that table. The table includes some 200,000 clones, about four fifths detected once. The clonotype originates from a woman between 40 and 55 years old with acute or convalescent COVID-19. Material: peripheral blood. The J gene is TRBJ2-3, the V gene TRBV10-3; TRBD1 aligns across 10 bases. The CDR3 DNA is TGTGCCATCACCGGGACAGGGGCAGATACGCAGTATTTT. Translated, it gives CAITGTGADTQYF.